These 25 T cell receptor beta chains were sequenced from one sample in a study of metastatic and nonmetastatic thyroid tumors. No treatment of any kind had been given to any patient before thyroid surgery. From the PCR reads, TCRdb re-called clones with MiXCR. The sample records about 38,000 clones, around half being singletons. The material sequenced was tumor tissue. These receptors came from a male donor with papillary thyroid cancer or a benign thyroid nodule (not recorded which). Some clones in this sample may be carry-over from other donors' samples.

This chain connects TRBV30 to TRBJ1-1; D remains ambiguous. The V and J ends lost 2 bases and 5 bases respectively, with 15 bases between them. Germline-derived CDR1 and CDR2 are GTSNPN and SVGIG (reference sequence). This CDR3 has 14 amino acids. CDR3 in amino acids: CAWSPPLSGTEAFF. Here the CDR3 DNA reads TGTGCCTGGAGTCCCCCCCTCTCCGGGACTGAAGCTTTCTTT.

This clone was seen a handful of times. The chain links TRBV6-1 to TRBJ2-1; 10 bases agree with TRBD2. The germline CDR1 and CDR2 sequences are MNHNS and SASEGT. This CDR3 region has 15 residues. V gave up 0 bases and J gave up 4 bases; unmatched junction bases: 0. The CDR3 DNA reads as TGTGCCAGCAGTGAAGCTAGCGGGAGGTACAATGAGCAGTTCTTC. Amino acids: CASSEASGRYNEQFF.

This clone appeared many times. The genes are TRBV24-1 and TRBJ2-2; 7 nucleotides agree with TRBD1. The J segment lost 6 bases and the V segment lost 4 bases, leaving 10 bases of the junction unmatched. CDR3 length: 16 residues. CDR1 and CDR2 from the germline V gene are KGHDR and SFDVKD. The CDR3 here is CATSELGTEGSGELFF. CDR3 coding DNA: TGTGCCACCAGTGAGCTCGGGACAGAGGGTTCCGGGGAGCTGTTTTTT.

This clone was found once. Given the absence of the conserved phenylalanine or tryptophan at the CDR3 end, a read error is likely. J is TRBJ2-3 and V is TRBV20-1; D gene ambiguous. The ends were cut back, 2 bases at V and 2 bases at J, with 5 bases in the middle. This CDR3 is built from 12 residues. Germline V gives CDR1 DFQATT, CDR2 SNEGSKA (reference sequence). The CDR3 coding sequence is TGCAGTGCTAGAACGGTCACAGATACGCAGTATTCT. As protein: CSARTVTDTQYS.

This clone was picked up a small number of times. The CDR3 DNA reads as TGTGCCAGCAGTCGGGACAGAAAAGAGACCCAGTACTTC. Its translation: CASSRDRKETQYF. The V and J genes are TRBV28 and TRBJ2-5; 7 nucleotides line up with TRBD1. The CDR3 covers 13 residues. V dropped 5 bases and J dropped 3; count of bases not matched to a gene: 3. In germline, CDR1 is MDHEN, CDR2 SYDVKM.

Only a few counts were recorded for this clone. This chain connects TRBV20-1 to TRBJ2-2, with 13 nucleotides matching TRBD2. The CDR3 totals 16 residues. CDR1 and CDR2 from the germline V gene are DFQATT and SNEGSKA (reference sequence). V shed 6 bases and J 0 bases; nucleotides not matched to a gene: 4. The CDR3 spells CSAQLAGGPNTGELFF. CDR3 DNA: TGCAGTGCCCAACTAGCGGGAGGGCCGAACACCGGGGAGCTGTTTTTT.

V is TRBV20-1 and J is TRBJ2-1; 8 positions match TRBD1. Germline V lookup: CDR1 DFQATT, CDR2 SNEGSKA (reference sequence). Trimming cost V 5 bases and J 4 bases; bases outside gene matches: 10. There are 15 residues in the CDR3. CDR3 loop: CSAPDRGQGYNEQFF. CDR3 nucleotides: TGCAGTGCTCCCGACCGAGGACAGGGTTACAATGAGCAGTTCTTC.

This clone was detected only a few times. The genes are TRBV6-1 and TRBJ2-7; 11 positions agree with TRBD2. V lost 0 bases, J lost 3 bases, and 1 base stayed unmatched. Germline CDR1 reads MNHNS; CDR2 reads SASEGT. The CDR3 is 15 amino acids. CDR3 nucleotides: TGTGCCAGCAGTGAAGCCGGGACTAGCGGCTACGAGCAGTACTTC. Protein sequence: CASSEAGTSGYEQYF.

This clone was detected only a few times. The J gene is TRBJ1-2, the V gene TRBV2; 7 bases line up with TRBD1. This CDR3 is 15 amino acids long. V was clipped by 6 bases and J by 2 bases; unmatched bases: 9. Germline V gene sequence: CDR1 SNHLY, CDR2 FYNNEI. The CDR3 sequence: CASSDPGQVNYGYTF. The CDR3, as DNA: TGTGCCAGCAGCGACCCTGGACAGGTCAACTATGGCTACACCTTC.

The chain is built from TRBV20-1 and TRBJ2-7; 7 bases line up with TRBD2. The germline CDR1 and CDR2 sequences are DFQATT and SNEGSKA (reference sequence). V lost 3 bases and J lost 2; bases outside the gene matches: 7. There are 14 residues in the CDR3. DNA for the CDR3: TGCAGTGCTAGTTCGAGCGGGACCGCCTACGAGCAGTACTTC. It is translated as CSASSSGTAYEQYF.

This clone was counted between two and nine times. This chain uses TRBV6-2 or TRBV6-3 with TRBJ1-2, with 10 bases that match TRBD1. Trimming at V came to 4 bases and at J to 8 bases, leaving 1 base not matched to a gene. Per the germline V gene, CDR1 is MNHEY and CDR2 is SVGEGT. The CDR3 consists of 12 residues. CDR3 loop: CASSSTGGGYTF. As DNA, the CDR3 is TGTGCCAGCAGTTCGACAGGGGGCGGCTACACCTTC.

The rearrangement links TRBV9 to TRBJ2-1; 12 nucleotides agree with TRBD2. Trimming took 4 bases from V and 6 from J; bases not matched to a gene: 5. The CDR3 extends over 15 amino acids. CDR1 is SGDLS, CDR2 YYNGEE, per germline. CDR3 sequence: CASSKTSGRSNEQFF. The CDR3 nucleotides are TGTGCCAGCAGCAAAACTAGCGGGAGGTCCAATGAGCAGTTCTTC.

This chain joins TRBV20-1 and TRBJ1-2; D gene unclear. This CDR3 comprises 13 residues. Germline CDR1 DFQATT, CDR2 SNEGSKA (reference sequence). V was cut by 0 bases and J by 2 bases, with 7 bases left in between. CDR3 region: CSAREPENYGYTF. The CDR3 DNA sequence: TGCAGTGCTAGAGAGCCAGAGAACTATGGCTACACCTTC.

This clone showed up just a few times. V gene TRBV6-1 combines with J gene TRBJ1-1; D ambiguous. The V gene's germline CDR1 is MNHNS and CDR2 SASEGT. V lost 1 base to trimming and J lost 6 bases, with 9 bases between them. The CDR3 has 13 residues. The CDR3 sequence: CASSEEIGSEAFF. The DNA for the CDR3 is TGTGCCAGCAGTGAAGAAATTGGGTCTGAAGCTTTCTTT.

This clone showed up just a few times. This rearrangement joins TRBV6-1 to TRBJ1-5; D unclear. Trimming removed 1 base at V and 2 bases at J, with 9 bases between. This CDR3 is built from 15 residues. Germline CDR1 reads MNHNS; CDR2 reads SASEGT. The CDR3 region has the DNA TGTGCCAGCAGTGAAGGGGTGGAGGGCAATCAGCCCCAGCATTTT. Protein: CASSEGVEGNQPQHF.

The chain is built from TRBV20-1 and TRBJ2-1; unclear D gene. The germline V and J ends were trimmed by 3 bases and 4 bases, with 7 bases remaining between them. The length of the CDR3 is 12 residues. The germline gives CDR1 DFQATT, CDR2 SNEGSKA (reference sequence). The CDR3 DNA reads TGCAGTGCTAGCCCGGTATACAATGAGCAGTTCTTC. It codes for CSASPVYNEQFF.

This chain links TRBV5-4 with TRBJ1-3, with D tentatively TRBD1 (5 bases). V gave up 4 bases and J gave up 0 bases, with 8 bases separating them. Per germline, CDR1 SGHNT and CDR2 YYREEE (reference sequence). CDR3 length: 14 amino acids. CDR3 amino acids: CASSLDNSGNTIYF. For the CDR3, the DNA is TGTGCCAGCAGCCTGGACAACTCTGGAAACACCATATATTTT.

This rearrangement joins TRBV4-1 to TRBJ2-2, with TRBD2 as a possible D gene (6 bases). This CDR3 is built from 18 residues. V lost 1 base to trimming and J lost 3 bases, with 18 bases between them. From germline, CDR1 is MGHRA and CDR2 YSYEKL. This CDR3 is CASSQGPREPGDTGELFF. DNA for the CDR3: TGCGCCAGCAGCCAAGGACCTCGGGAGCCGGGGGACACCGGGGAGCTGTTTTTT.

The chain has TRBV7-6 and TRBJ2-2, with D uncertain. Germline-derived CDR1 and CDR2 are SGHVS and FNYEAQ. The CDR3 extends over 13 amino acids. V lost 1 base to trimming and J lost 6 bases, with 6 bases between them. In nucleotides, the CDR3 is TGTGCCAGCAGCTTAGGCTCTGCCGGGGAGCTGTTTTTT. Its protein is CASSLGSAGELFF.

This clone occurred a few times. The gene calls are TRBV7-2 and TRBJ1-2; D not resolved. Trimming took 5 bases from V and 4 from J, leaving 8 bases between them. Germline V gene data show CDR1 as SGHTA and CDR2 as FQGNSA. The CDR3 spans 12 residues. The CDR3 loop reads CASSPPSYGYTF. CDR3 coding DNA: TGTGCCAGCAGCCCACCCAGCTATGGCTACACCTTC.

CDR3 region: CASSHSLDSEKLFF. CDR3 nucleotides: TGCGCCAGCAGCCATTCCCTAGACAGTGAAAAACTGTTTTTT. The J gene is TRBJ1-4, the V gene TRBV4-1; a possible D gene is TRBD1 (5 bases). Germline V CDR1 and CDR2: MGHRA, YSYEKL. Between the trimmed V and J ends, which lost 3 bases and 7 bases, there was a span of 12 bases. There are 14 residues in the CDR3.

J is TRBJ2-7 and V is TRBV27; perhaps TRBD1 as D (6 bases). Trimming took 6 bases from V and 1 from J, leaving 10 bases between them. The CDR3 has 13 amino acids. The germline V gene has CDR1 MNHEY and CDR2 SMNVEV (reference sequence). Here the CDR3 DNA reads TGTGCCAGCAGGCAGGGGAGATCCTACGAGCAGTACTTC. Translated: CASRQGRSYEQYF.

This clone was seen a few times. Here the CDR3 reads CATSEGIYEQYF. DNA for the CDR3: TGTGCCACCAGTGAAGGGATCTACGAGCAGTACTTC. V gene TRBV24-1 combines with J gene TRBJ2-7; no firm D call. Per germline, CDR1 KGHDR and CDR2 SFDVKD. The CDR3 sequence is 12 residues long. Trimming took 4 bases from V and 3 from J, leaving 6 bases between them.

The CDR3 coding sequence is TGTGCCAGCAGTCCACAGGGGACTGAGCAGTTCTTC. Its translation: CASSPQGTEQFF. The chain couples TRBV6-1 to TRBJ2-1; TRBD1 aligns across 7 bases. Trimming cost V 5 bases and J 9 bases; bases outside gene matches: 4. Germline CDR1 and CDR2: MNHNS and SASEGT. The CDR3 contains 12 residues.

The V and J genes are TRBV11-3 and TRBJ2-2; TRBD1 might be the D (5 bases). This CDR3 is built from 13 residues. V lost 5 bases and J 3 bases, leaving 7 bases between the germline ends. Per germline, CDR1 SGHNT and CDR2 YENEEA. The CDR3 spells CASSLGHTGELFF. In nucleotides, the CDR3 is TGTGCCAGCAGCCTGGGGCACACCGGGGAGCTGTTTTTT.